This TCR beta chain was observed in a study of blood T cell repertoires in COVID-19. As for the study in general: Donors in the United States, Italy and Spain gave samples during acute or convalescent COVID-19. PBMCs, B-cell-depleted T cells, or T cells provided the cDNA or gDNA that made up the material.

V trimming: 6 bases; J trimming: 5 bases; junction bases outside the gene matches: 7. Looked up from germline, CDR1 is MNHEY and CDR2 is SVGAGI. The CDR3 sequence is 14 residues long. Per the original methods: Estimates of nucleated cell counts were drawn from the amplification of reference gene primers. Method: immunoSEQ multiplex PCR; TCRdb's copy keeps in-frame clones and lacks some. V and J calls and clone size are copied from that table; D and trimming were computed from the DNA. This table has roughly 220,000 clones, about nine tenths appearing once. Source material: peripheral blood. The clonotype comes from a man younger than 45 who had recovered from COVID-19. The chain carries TRBV6-5 and TRBJ2-5; TRBD1 agrees at 9 bases. Here the CDR3 reads CASSAEQGAETQYF. CDR3 nucleotide sequence: TGTGCCAGCAGCGCCGAACAGGGGGCGGAGACCCAGTACTTC.